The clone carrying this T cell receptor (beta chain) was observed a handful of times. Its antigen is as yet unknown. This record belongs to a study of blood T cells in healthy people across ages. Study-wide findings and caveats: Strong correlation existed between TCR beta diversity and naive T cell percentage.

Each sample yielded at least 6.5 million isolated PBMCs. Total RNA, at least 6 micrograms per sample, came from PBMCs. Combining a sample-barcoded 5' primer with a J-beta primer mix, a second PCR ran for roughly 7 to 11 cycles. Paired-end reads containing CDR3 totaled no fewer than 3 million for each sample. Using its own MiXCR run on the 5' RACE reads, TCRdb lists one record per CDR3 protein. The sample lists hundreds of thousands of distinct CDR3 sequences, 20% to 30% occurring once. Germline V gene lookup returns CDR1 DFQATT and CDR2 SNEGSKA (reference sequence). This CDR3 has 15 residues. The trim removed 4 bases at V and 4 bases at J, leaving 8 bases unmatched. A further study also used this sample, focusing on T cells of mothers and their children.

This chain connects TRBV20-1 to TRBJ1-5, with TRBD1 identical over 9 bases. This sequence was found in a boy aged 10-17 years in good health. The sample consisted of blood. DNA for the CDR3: TGCAGTGCTATCCCCATTGGACAGGGGAATCAGCCCCAGCATTTT. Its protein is CSAIPIGQGNQPQHF.